The clone carrying this T cell receptor (beta chain) was found many times. The data stem from a study of T-cell reconstitution after alpha-beta-depleted transplantation in children. Unique molecular identifiers were built into the TCRbeta library. TCRdb independently ran MiXCR on the PCR reads; one entry per CDR3 protein. The sample includes roughly 220,000 distinct CDR3 sequences, more than 10% of them seen just once. Trimming stripped 5 bases from V and 0 bases from J, with 11 bases between. The length of the CDR3 is 14 residues. The input for sequencing was PBMCs from the stem cell graft donor, taken from the stem cell graft. The chain is built from TRBV12-3 or TRBV12-4 and TRBJ2-7; the D is unclear. This clonotype was sampled from a human donor who donated a stem cell graft to a child with acute lymphoblastic leukemia. In DNA form, the CDR3 reads TGTGCCAGCAGTCAAATTCGAAACTCCTACGAGCAGTACTTC. Translated: CASSQIRNSYEQYF.